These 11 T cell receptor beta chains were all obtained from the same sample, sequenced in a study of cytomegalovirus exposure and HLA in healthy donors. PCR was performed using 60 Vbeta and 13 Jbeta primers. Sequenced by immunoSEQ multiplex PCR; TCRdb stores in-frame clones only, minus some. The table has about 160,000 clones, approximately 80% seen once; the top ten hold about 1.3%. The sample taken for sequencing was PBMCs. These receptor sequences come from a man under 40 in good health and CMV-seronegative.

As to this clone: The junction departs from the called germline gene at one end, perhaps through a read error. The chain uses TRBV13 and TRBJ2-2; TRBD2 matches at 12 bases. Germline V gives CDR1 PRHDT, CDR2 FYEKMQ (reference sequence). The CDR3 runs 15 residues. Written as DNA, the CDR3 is TGTGCCAGCAGCCTAGGACTAGCGGGGCCCGGGGAGCTGTTTTTT. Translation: CASSLGLAGPGELFF.

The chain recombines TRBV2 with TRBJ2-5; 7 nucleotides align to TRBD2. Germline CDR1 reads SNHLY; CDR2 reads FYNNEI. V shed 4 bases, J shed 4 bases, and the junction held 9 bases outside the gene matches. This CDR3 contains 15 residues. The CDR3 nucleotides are TGTGCCAGCAGTGCCAAGCGGGACCTAATAGAGACCCAGTACTTC. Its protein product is CASSAKRDLIETQYF.

The CDR3 loop is CASSLGGLYNEQFF. As DNA, the CDR3 is TGTGCCAGCAGCTTAGGGGGACTATACAATGAGCAGTTCTTC. The chain carries TRBV7-2 and TRBJ2-1, with 7 bases identical to TRBD2. V dropped 1 base and J dropped 4; count of bases not matched to a gene: 1. The CDR3 is 14 residues long. CDR1 SGHTA and CDR2 FQGNSA come from the germline V gene.

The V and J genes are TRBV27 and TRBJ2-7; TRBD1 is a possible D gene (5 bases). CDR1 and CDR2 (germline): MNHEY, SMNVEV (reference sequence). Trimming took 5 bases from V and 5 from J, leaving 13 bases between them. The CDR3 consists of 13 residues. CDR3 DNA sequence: TGTGCCAGCAGTCCAGGGCCCCGGAACGAGCAGTACTTC. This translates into CASSPGPRNEQYF.

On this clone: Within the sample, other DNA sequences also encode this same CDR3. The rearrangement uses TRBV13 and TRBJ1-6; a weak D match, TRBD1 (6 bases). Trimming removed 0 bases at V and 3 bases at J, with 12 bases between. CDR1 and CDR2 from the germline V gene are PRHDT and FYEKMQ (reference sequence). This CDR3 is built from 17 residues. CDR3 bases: TGTGCCAGCAGCTTAGGAACAGGGATCGACTATAATTCACCCCTCCACTTT. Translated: CASSLGTGIDYNSPLHF.

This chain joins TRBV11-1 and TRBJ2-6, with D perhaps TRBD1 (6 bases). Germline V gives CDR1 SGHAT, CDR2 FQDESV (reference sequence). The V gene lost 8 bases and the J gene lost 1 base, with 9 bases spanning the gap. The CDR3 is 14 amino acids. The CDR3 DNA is TGTGCCAGCGGGGACATGTCTGGGGCCAACGTCCTGACTTTC. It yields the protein CASGDMSGANVLTF.

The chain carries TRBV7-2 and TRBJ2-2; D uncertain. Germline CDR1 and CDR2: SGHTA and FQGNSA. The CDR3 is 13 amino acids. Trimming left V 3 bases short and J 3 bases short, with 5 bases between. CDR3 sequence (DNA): TGTGCCAGCAGCTTCTTATACACCGGGGAGCTGTTTTTT. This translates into CASSFLYTGELFF.

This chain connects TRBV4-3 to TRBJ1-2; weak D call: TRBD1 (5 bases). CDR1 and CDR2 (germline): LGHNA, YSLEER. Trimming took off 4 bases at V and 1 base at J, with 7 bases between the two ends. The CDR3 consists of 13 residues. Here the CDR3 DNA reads TGCGCCAGCAGCCCACAGGATAACTATGGCTACACCTTC. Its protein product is CASSPQDNYGYTF.

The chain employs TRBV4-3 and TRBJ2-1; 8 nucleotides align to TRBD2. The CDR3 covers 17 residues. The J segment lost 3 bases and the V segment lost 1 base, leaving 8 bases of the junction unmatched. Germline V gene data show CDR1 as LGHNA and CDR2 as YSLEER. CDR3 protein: CASSQGGGTLGYNEQFF. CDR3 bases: TGCGCCAGCAGCCAAGGCGGGGGGACCCTAGGCTACAATGAGCAGTTCTTC.

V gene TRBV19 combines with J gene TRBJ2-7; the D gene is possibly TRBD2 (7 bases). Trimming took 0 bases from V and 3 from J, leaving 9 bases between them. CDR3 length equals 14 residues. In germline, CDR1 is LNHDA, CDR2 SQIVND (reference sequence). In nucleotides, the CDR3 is TGTGCCAGTAGTATAGAGGGGGGGCACTACGAGCAGTACTTC. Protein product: CASSIEGGHYEQYF.

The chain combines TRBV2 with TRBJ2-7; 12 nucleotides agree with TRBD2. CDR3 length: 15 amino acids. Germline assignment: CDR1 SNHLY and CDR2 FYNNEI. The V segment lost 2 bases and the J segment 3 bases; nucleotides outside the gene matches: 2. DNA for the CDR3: TGTGCCAGCAGTGAAAGGACTAGCGGGATCTACGAGCAGTACTTC. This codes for CASSERTSGIYEQYF.